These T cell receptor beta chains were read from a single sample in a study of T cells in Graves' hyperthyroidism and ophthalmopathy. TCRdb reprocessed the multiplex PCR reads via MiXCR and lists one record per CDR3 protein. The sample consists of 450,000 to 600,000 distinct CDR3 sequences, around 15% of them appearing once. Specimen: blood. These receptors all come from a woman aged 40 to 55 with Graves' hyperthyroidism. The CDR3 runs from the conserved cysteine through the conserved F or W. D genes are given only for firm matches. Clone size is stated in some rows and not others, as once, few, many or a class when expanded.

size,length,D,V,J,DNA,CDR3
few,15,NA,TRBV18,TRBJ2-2,TGTGCCAGCTCACCAGAGTTGGTCAACACCGGGGAGCTGTTTTTT,CASSPELVNTGELFF
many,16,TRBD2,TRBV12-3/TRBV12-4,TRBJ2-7,TGTGCCAGCAGTTCTGACTTGGGTAGCGGGAGGAGGGAGCAGTACTTC,CASSSDLGSGRREQYF
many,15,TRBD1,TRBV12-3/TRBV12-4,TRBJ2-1,TGTGCCAGCAGTACAGGGGGCGCAAGGAACAATGAGCAGTTCTTC,CASSTGGARNNEQFF
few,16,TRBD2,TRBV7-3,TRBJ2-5,TGTGCCAGCAGCTCTCCGGGACTAGCGGGAAAAGAGACCCAGTACTTC,CASSSPGLAGKETQYF
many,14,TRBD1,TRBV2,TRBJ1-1,TGTGCCAGCAGTAAAGGGGTGACAGGGTCGGAAACTTTCTTT,CASSKGVTGSETFF
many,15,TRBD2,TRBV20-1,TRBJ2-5,TGCAGTGCTAGTCTAGCGGGAGTATACCAAGAGACCCAGTACTTC,CSASLAGVYQETQYF
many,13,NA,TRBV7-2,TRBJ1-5,TGTGCCAGCAGCATTCGGGGCAATCAGCCCCAGCATTTT,CASSIRGNQPQHF
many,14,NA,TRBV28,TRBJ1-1,TGTGCCAGCAGTTGGGGGGCCGCGTACACTGAAGCTTTCTTT,CASSWGAAYTEAFF
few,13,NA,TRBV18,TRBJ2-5,TGTGCCAGCTCACCACAGCGGAGAGAGACCCAGTACTTC,CASSPQRRETQYF
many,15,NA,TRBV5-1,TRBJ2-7,TGCGCCAGCAGCTTGACGGAGACGCTGTCCTACGAGCAGTACTTC,CASSLTETLSYEQYF
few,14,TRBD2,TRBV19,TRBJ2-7,TGTGCCAGTCGACTAGCGGTCCAGACCTACGAGCAGTACTTC,CASRLAVQTYEQYF
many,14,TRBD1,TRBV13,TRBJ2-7,TGTGCCAGCAGCCAAGGACAGGGTACCCACGAGCAGTACTTC,CASSQGQGTHEQYF
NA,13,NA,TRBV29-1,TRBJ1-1,TGCAGCGTTGTGTCAGGGGTGAACACTGAAGCTTTCTTT,CSVVSGVNTEAFF
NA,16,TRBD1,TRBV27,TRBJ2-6,TGTGCCAGCAGTGGGGCAGGGGGCGCCGGGGCCAACGTCCTGACTTTC,CASSGAGGAGANVLTF
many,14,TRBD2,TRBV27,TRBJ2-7,TGTGCCAGCAGTTCACCGGGACTAGTACGGTGGCAGTACTTC,CASSSPGLVRWQYF
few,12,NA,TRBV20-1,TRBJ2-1,TGCAGTGCTAGACAGGGACCCAATGAGCAGTTCTTC,CSARQGPNEQFF
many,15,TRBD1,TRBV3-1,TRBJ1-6,TGTGCCAGCAGCGCACAGGGGAGTTTGAATTCACCCCTCCACTTT,CASSAQGSLNSPLHF
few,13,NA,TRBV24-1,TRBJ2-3,TGTGCCACCAGTGATGTTAACAGGGATACGCAGTATTTT,CATSDVNRDTQYF
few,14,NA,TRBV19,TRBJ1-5,TGTGCCAGTAGTTTCGGACATAGCGCTCAGCCCCAGCATTTT,CASSFGHSAQPQHF
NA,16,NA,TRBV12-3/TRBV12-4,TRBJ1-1,TGTGCCAGCAGTCCACCCACGGGCAGGGGACCCACTGAAGCTTTCTTT,CASSPPTGRGPTEAFF
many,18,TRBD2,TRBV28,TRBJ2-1,TGTGCCAGCAGTTCAAGCCGAACTGGACTAGCGGGAGGCAATGAGCAGTTCTTC,CASSSSRTGLAGGNEQFF
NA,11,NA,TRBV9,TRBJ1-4,TGTGCCAGCGGGGTCGGGGAAAAACTGTTTTTT,CASGVGEKLFF
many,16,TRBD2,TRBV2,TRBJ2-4,TGTGCCAGCAGTGCTAGCGGGAGTAGGTCCAAAAACATTCAGTACTTC,CASSASGSRSKNIQYF
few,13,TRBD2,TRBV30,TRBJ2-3,TGTGCCCAGGATCGAGCGGGAACCGATACGCAGTATTTT,CAQDRAGTDTQYF
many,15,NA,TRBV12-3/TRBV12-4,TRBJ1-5,TGTGCCAGCAGTTATCAGGGCGAGAGCAATCAGCCCCAGCATTTT,CASSYQGESNQPQHF
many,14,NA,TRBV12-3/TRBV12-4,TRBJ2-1,TGTGCCAGCAGTTCCTCCAGCTCCTACAATGAGCAGTTCTTC,CASSSSSSYNEQFF
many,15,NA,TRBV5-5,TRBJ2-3,TGTGCCAGCAGCTTTAGCGATTACTCCTCAGATACGCAGTATTTT,CASSFSDYSSDTQYF
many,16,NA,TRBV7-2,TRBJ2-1,TGTGCCAGCAGGGCCGGACGGACGAGCTCCTACAATGAGCAGTTCTTC,CASRAGRTSSYNEQFF
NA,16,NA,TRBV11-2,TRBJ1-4,TGTGCCAGCAGCTTAGATCGTTCTTCTCGAGGAGAAAAACTGTTTTTT,CASSLDRSSRGEKLFF
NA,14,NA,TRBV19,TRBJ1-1,TGTGCCAGTAGTATCCGACACCTGAACACTGAAGCTTTCTTT,CASSIRHLNTEAFF
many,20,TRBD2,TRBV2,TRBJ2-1,TGTGCCAGCAGTGAACTTGGGACTAGCGGGAGGTTTAGCTCCTACAATGAGCAGTTCTTC,CASSELGTSGRFSSYNEQFF
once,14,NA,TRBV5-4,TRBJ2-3,TGTGCCAGCAGCTTGAAAGGAGAGATAGATACGCAGTATTTT,CASSLKGEIDTQYF
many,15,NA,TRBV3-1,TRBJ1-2,TGTGCCAGCAGCCAAGATATCACAGCCTTCTATGGCTACACCTTC,CASSQDITAFYGYTF
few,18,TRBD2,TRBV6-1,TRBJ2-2,TGTGCCAGCAGACAATGGCTGGGGAGGGACCTATACACCGGGGAGCTGTTTTTT,CASRQWLGRDLYTGELFF
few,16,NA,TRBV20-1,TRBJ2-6,TGCAGTGCTAGACCCCCCCAGGGCTCTGGGGCCAACGTCCTGACTTTC,CSARPPQGSGANVLTF
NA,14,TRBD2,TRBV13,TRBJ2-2,TGTGCCAGCAGCACCGGACTAGCGGCCGGGGAGCTGTTTTTT,CASSTGLAAGELFF
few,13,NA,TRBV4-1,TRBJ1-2,TGCGCCAGCAGCCAATTGGGGGACTATGGCTACACCTTC,CASSQLGDYGYTF
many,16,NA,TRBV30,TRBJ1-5,TGTGCCTGGAGTGTAGCTTGGACGGCAAGCAATCAGCCCCAGCATTTT,CAWSVAWTASNQPQHF
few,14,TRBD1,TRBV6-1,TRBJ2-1,TGTGCCAGCAGTGGAGGACAGGCCCGCGATGAGCAGTTCTTC,CASSGGQARDEQFF
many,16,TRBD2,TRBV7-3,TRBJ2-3,TGTGCCAGCAGCTTAGGTAGCGGGAGTAGGACAGATACGCAGTATTTT,CASSLGSGSRTDTQYF
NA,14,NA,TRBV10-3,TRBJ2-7,TGTGCCATCAGTGAGTCGCCAGAGCTCTACGAGCAGTACTTC,CAISESPELYEQYF
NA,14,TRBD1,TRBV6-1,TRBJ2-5,TGTGCCAGCAGTCGATCAGGGGGCCAAGAGACCCAGTACTTC,CASSRSGGQETQYF
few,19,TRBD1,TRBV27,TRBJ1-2,TGTGCCAGCAGTTTGGTGGGTCAGCTTAGACAGGGAATCGTTGGTGGCTACACCTTC,CASSLVGQLRQGIVGGYTF
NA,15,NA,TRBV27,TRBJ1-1,TGTGCCAGCAGTCCTTTCGGGGCAGTGGACGCTGAAGCTTTCTTT,CASSPFGAVDAEAFF
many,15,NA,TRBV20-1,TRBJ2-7,TGCAGTGCTAGAGACCGGGGAGGAGGTTCCTACGAGCAGTACTTC,CSARDRGGGSYEQYF
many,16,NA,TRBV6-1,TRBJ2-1,TGTGCCAGCAGTCACTTACAGGGTCCTACCTACAATGAGCAGTTCTTC,CASSHLQGPTYNEQFF
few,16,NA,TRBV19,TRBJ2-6,TGTGCCAGTAGTATAGGGGCCGTCTCTGGGGCCAACGTCCTGACTTTC,CASSIGAVSGANVLTF
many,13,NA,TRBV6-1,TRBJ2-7,TGTGCCAGCAGTCGGGACCCAGACTACGAGCAGTACTTC,CASSRDPDYEQYF
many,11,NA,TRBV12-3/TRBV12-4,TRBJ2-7,TGTGCCAGCAGTTTCTTTGGCGAGCAGTACTTC,CASSFFGEQYF